The sequence of this TCR beta chain was determined in a study of blood T cell repertoires in COVID-19. Study-level information: COVID-19 samples, acute and convalescent, were from the United States, Italy and Spain. PBMCs, B-cell-depleted T cells, or T cells provided the cDNA or gDNA that made up the material.

Authors' analysis steps: From reference gene primer amplification, estimates of nucleated cell counts were derived. TCRdb's table, derived via immunoSEQ multiplex PCR, lists solely in-frame clones and lacks some. The V and J calls and clone size were taken over from that table, and D and trimming were inferred from the DNA. This sample yields 70,000 to 75,000 clones, of which over 75% are seen a single time; roughly 5.5% belongs to the top ten. V was trimmed by 0 bases and J by 4 bases, leaving 15 bases between them. Germline CDR1 MNHNS, CDR2 SASEGT. CDR3 length: 16 residues. This clone was seen more than once but under ten times.

Sequenced material: peripheral blood. The sequence came from a human donor in a cohort sampled during active COVID-19. The chain combines TRBV6-1 with TRBJ1-2, with D uncertain. For the CDR3, the DNA is TGTGCCAGCAGTGAAGCGGCGGGTCAGGCGGGCTATGGCTACACCTTC. This translates into CASSEAAGQAGYGYTF.